Each of the 5 T cell receptor beta chains below was sequenced from the same sample in a study of blood T cell repertoires in COVID-19. This table comes from immunoSEQ multiplex PCR, and its TCRdb copy is limited to in-frame clones, with some not included. The sample shows 250,000 to 400,000 clones, more than 70% of them seen only once. Sequences were obtained from PBMCs or T cells enriched from blood (not recorded which). These receptors all come from a woman aged 25 to 39 who had recovered from COVID-19.

In this sample, this clone turned up once. CDR3 bases: TGTGCCAGCATCCGGGACACCAACACCGGGGAGCTGTTTTTT. It specifies CASIRDTNTGELFF. This chain uses TRBV2 with TRBJ2-2, with D perhaps TRBD1 (6 bases). There are 14 residues in the CDR3. The germline CDR1 and CDR2 sequences are SNHLY and FYNNEI. Deletions cut 7 bases from V and 2 bases from J, with 11 bases between. The variable domain in full, with the rest retrieved from reference TRBV2 and TRBJ2-2, is EPEVTQTPSHQVTQMGQEVILRCVPISNHLYFYWYRQILGQKVEFLVSFYNNEISEKSEIFDDQFSVERPDGSNFTLKIRSTKLEDSAMYFCASIRDTNTGELFFGEGSRLTVL.

V usage is TRBV9 and J usage is TRBJ1-6, with D unresolved. Deletions cut 3 bases from V and 10 bases from J, with 11 bases between. The CDR3 has 13 residues. Germline CDR1 is SGDLS and CDR2 is YYNGEE. DNA for the CDR3: TGTGCCAGCAGCGCCCGGGAGGCCTCACCCCTCCACTTT. It specifies CASSAREASPLHF.

This sequence joins TRBV3-1 (or the pseudogene TRBV3-2) and TRBJ1-5; no definite D call. V lost 3 bases to trimming and J lost 5 bases, with 8 bases between them. This CDR3 has 13 residues. In germline, CDR1 is LGHDT, CDR2 YNNKEL (reference sequence). The CDR3 bases are TGTGCCAGCAGCCACTCCTATGATCAGCCCCAGCATTTT. It encodes CASSHSYDQPQHF.

Only one count was recorded for this clone. Here the CDR3 DNA reads TGTGCCAGTAGTTTCGTCTGGACAGGGTACAATCAGCCCCAGCATTTT. It specifies CASSFVWTGYNQPQHF. This chain joins TRBV19 and TRBJ1-5, with 8 bases that match TRBD1. This CDR3 region has 16 residues. V shed 5 bases, J shed 3 bases, and the junction held 9 bases outside the gene matches. Germline-derived CDR1 and CDR2 are LNHDA and SQIVND (reference sequence).

This sequence joins TRBV7-2 and TRBJ1-6; TRBD1 agrees at 7 bases. Germline CDR1 is SGHTA and CDR2 is FQGNSA. This CDR3 is 14 amino acids long. The ends lost 4 bases at V and 6 bases at J; junction bases unmatched: 3. CDR3: CASSSGTVNSPLHF. CDR3 sequence (DNA): TGTGCCAGCAGCTCCGGGACAGTTAATTCACCCCTCCACTTT.